This TCR beta chain was sequenced for a study of glioma-infiltrating T cells after dendritic cell vaccination. Across the whole study: Dendritic cell vaccine was injected intradermally three times, biweekly. General study results and limits: Longer survival after dendritic cell vaccination followed higher pretreatment TIL content.

Data came from immunoSEQ multiplex PCR; TCRdb stores just in-frame clones and leaves some out. Of about 73,000 clones listed, roughly four fifths are singletons. Only patients with spare fresh-frozen tumor and over two years of follow-up were included. After removal of 1 base from V and 1 base from J, the junction contained 4 bases not matched to a gene. Germline V CDR1 and CDR2: KGHSH, LQKENI. The CDR3 covers 16 residues. As to this clone: The target antigen is unknown.

This sequence was found in a human donor with glioblastoma. Sample: blood, taken before dendritic cell vaccination. The V call is TRBV18, the J call TRBJ1-3; 7 nucleotides agree with TRBD1. CDR3 nucleotides: TGTGCCAGCTCACCACGGACAGGCGGTTCTGGAAACACCATATATTTT. This encodes CASSPRTGGSGNTIYF.